This TCR beta chain was captured in a study of blood T cell repertoires in COVID-19. The data were produced by immunoSEQ multiplex PCR, yet TCRdb's version contains in-frame clones alone and is incomplete. The data contain over 10,000 clones, 80% to 90% of them seen just once; the ten biggest clones take up just over 50%. The sequence was collected from a man older than 75 with acute or convalescent COVID-19. The sample consisted of peripheral blood.

The CDR3: CASSKGPRHRVIGQPQHF. The CDR3 bases are TGTGCCAGCAGCAAAGGGCCGCGGCACCGCGTTATTGGGCAGCCCCAGCATTTT. The genes are TRBV21-1 and TRBJ1-5. TRBV21-1 is marked as a pseudogene. There are 18 residues in the CDR3.